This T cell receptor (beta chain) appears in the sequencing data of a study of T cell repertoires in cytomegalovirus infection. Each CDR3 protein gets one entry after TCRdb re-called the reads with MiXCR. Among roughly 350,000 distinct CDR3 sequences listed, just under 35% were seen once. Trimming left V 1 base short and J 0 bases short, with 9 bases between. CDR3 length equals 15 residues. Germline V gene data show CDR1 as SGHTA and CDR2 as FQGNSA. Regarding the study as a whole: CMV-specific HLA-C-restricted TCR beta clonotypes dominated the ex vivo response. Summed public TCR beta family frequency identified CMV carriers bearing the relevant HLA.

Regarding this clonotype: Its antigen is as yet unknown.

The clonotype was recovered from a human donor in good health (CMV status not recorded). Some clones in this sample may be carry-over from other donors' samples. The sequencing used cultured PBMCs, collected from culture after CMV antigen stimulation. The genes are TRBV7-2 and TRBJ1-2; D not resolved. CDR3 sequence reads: CASSLDASTNYGYTF. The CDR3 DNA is TGTGCCAGCAGCTTAGATGCGTCCACTAACTATGGCTACACCTTC.